This TCR beta chain is drawn from a study of T cells in Graves' hyperthyroidism and ophthalmopathy. From RNA transcripts, TCR beta CDR3 regions were amplified. The primer set for the first-round RT-PCR of the TCR CDR3 was HTBI. TCRdb fed the multiplex PCR reads into MiXCR, producing one record per CDR3 protein. The data contain more than 500,000 distinct CDR3 sequences, around 16% of them seen just once; the ten biggest clones take up less than 4.5%. Germline lookup yields CDR1 MNHNS and CDR2 SASEGT. Trimming took 1 base from V and 8 from J; bases not matched to a gene: 4. The CDR3 is 14 residues long. This clonotype appeared many times.

The gene calls are TRBV6-1 and TRBJ2-1, with 8 bases fitting TRBD1. The source material was blood. The sequence was collected from a young woman with Graves' hyperthyroidism. DNA for the CDR3: TGTGCCAGCAGTGAAGGGACAGGGTGGGATGAGCAGTTCTTC. This sequence encodes CASSEGTGWDEQFF.